This T cell receptor beta chain appears in the sequencing data of a study of vaccination effects on CD4 cells after COVID-19. About the research overall: Post-vaccine specimens arrived a median 72 days past the second dose.

There are 11 residues in the CDR3. Germline-derived CDR1 and CDR2 are SGDLS and YYNGEE. Deletions cut 2 bases from V and 7 bases from J, with 3 bases between. Sequenced by immunoSEQ multiplex PCR; TCRdb stores in-frame clones only, minus some. In the table there are more than 20,000 clones, around 79% of which are singletons. This clone appeared a few times. The antigen is undetermined. ViraFEST expansion of antigen-specific CD4+ T cells with viral peptide pools preceded sequencing. Following 10 days of culture, CD4+ T cells were isolated. Either the mRNA-1273 or the BNT162b2 vaccine was given to participants as two doses.

The TCR sequence derives from a human donor who received a COVID-19 vaccine. The input for sequencing was CD4+ T cells from PBMCs cultured with SARS-CoV-2 spike peptides, taken after COVID-19 vaccination. The chain has TRBV9 and TRBJ2-2; no reliable D call. CDR3 nucleotide sequence: TGTGCCAGCAGCGTGGGCGGGGAGCTGTTTTTT. This codes for CASSVGGELFF.